The 8 T cell receptor beta chains in this list originate from one sample, sequenced in a study of cytomegalovirus exposure and HLA in healthy donors. Clones were read by immunoSEQ multiplex PCR, and TCRdb kept only the in-frame ones, dropping some. The sample yields tens of thousands of clones, approximately 93% seen once. The sequenced sample was PBMCs. The origin of the receptors is a woman aged 25 to 39 in good health and CMV-seropositive.

The gene calls are TRBV7-2 and TRBJ1-5, with D perhaps TRBD1 (6 bases). Between the trimmed V and J ends, which lost 1 base and 5 bases, there was a span of 15 bases. From germline, CDR1 is SGHTA and CDR2 FQGNSA. The CDR3 consists of 16 residues. CDR3 sequence reads: CASSLGVPGAYQPQHF. The CDR3, as DNA: TGTGCCAGCAGCTTAGGAGTGCCAGGGGCTTATCAGCCCCAGCATTTT.

The chain is built from TRBV5-4 and TRBJ2-4, with D possibly matching TRBD1 (6 bases). This CDR3 has 14 amino acids. V was cut by 2 bases and J by 3 bases, with 9 bases left in between. Germline V gene data show CDR1 as SGHNT and CDR2 as YYREEE (reference sequence). Written as DNA, the CDR3 is TGTGCCAGCAGCTTAGGGGGAAACAAAAACATTCAGTACTTC. Translated: CASSLGGNKNIQYF.

The count of this clone is one. V is TRBV28 and J is TRBJ2-3; 8 bases line up with TRBD2. Germline V gene sequence: CDR1 MDHEN, CDR2 SYDVKM. The trim removed 4 bases at V and 4 bases at J, leaving 13 bases unmatched. The CDR3 covers 17 residues. Here the CDR3 DNA reads TGTGCCAGCAGTTCGGTACCCGGGGCGGGAGGTTCAGATACGCAGTATTTT. Translated, it gives CASSSVPGAGGSDTQYF.

This clone is a singleton in its sample. The chain links TRBV7-2 to TRBJ2-1, with 11 bases fitting TRBD2. The length of the CDR3 is 15 residues. Trimming at V came to 7 bases and at J to 4 bases, leaving 6 bases not matched to a gene. Germline CDR1 SGHTA, CDR2 FQGNSA. The CDR3 DNA sequence: TGTGCCAGCAAATTAGCGGGAGGGATATACAATGAGCAGTTCTTC. This translates into CASKLAGGIYNEQFF.

The chain carries TRBV2 and TRBJ2-1; 10 bases fit TRBD1. Unmatched junction bases numbered 9, after V lost 3 bases and J lost 4 bases. Germline V lookup: CDR1 SNHLY, CDR2 FYNNEI. There are 17 residues in the CDR3. The DNA for the CDR3 is TGTGCCAGCAGTGATACAAGACAGGGGGCGATTTACAATGAGCAGTTCTTC. Translation gives CASSDTRQGAIYNEQFF.

The V call is TRBV2, the J call TRBJ2-1; 7 positions agree with TRBD1. Trimming removed 0 bases from V and 4 bases from J; junction bases left unmatched: 9. The CDR3 contains 17 residues. The germline V gene encodes CDR1 SNHLY and CDR2 FYNNEI. DNA for the CDR3: TGTGCCAGCAGTGAAGCGCTTTTTGGACAGGCATACAATGAGCAGTTCTTC. Residues: CASSEALFGQAYNEQFF.

This chain links TRBV15 with TRBJ2-1; possibly TRBD2 for D (6 bases). The CDR3 runs to 17 residues. Germline V gene sequence: CDR1 LNHNV, CDR2 YYDKDF (reference sequence). V lost 0 bases to trimming and J lost 6 bases, with 18 bases between them. The CDR3 sequence: CATSRDAIAAHPNEQFF. DNA of the CDR3: TGTGCCACCAGCAGAGATGCTATAGCGGCCCATCCCAATGAGCAGTTCTTC.

There are a few counts of this clone. The chain links TRBV19 to TRBJ1-1, with TRBD1 matching over 8 bases. Germline V CDR1 and CDR2: LNHDA, SQIVND (reference sequence). V lost 1 base to trimming and J lost 7 bases; unmatched junction nucleotides: 5. There are 14 residues in the CDR3. The CDR3 region is CASSIGPGQDEAFF. The CDR3 DNA sequence: TGTGCCAGTAGTATAGGGCCGGGACAGGATGAAGCTTTCTTT.